The 26 T cell receptor beta chains below were found in one sample sequenced in a study of T cells in Graves' hyperthyroidism and ophthalmopathy. Researchers amplified the TCR beta CDR3 regions from RNA transcripts. A set of HTBI primers served as the primers for a first-round RT-PCR of the TCR CDR3. In TCRdb, the multiplex PCR reads were re-called with MiXCR into one record per CDR3 protein. The sample holds 300,000 to 450,000 distinct CDR3 sequences, more than 20% seen once. The specimen was blood. Source of these receptors: a man over 45 with Graves' hyperthyroidism.

The table lists this clonotype with many counts. The rearrangement links TRBV6-1 to TRBJ2-7; 7 bases fit TRBD1. The CDR3 covers 16 residues. V gave up 6 bases and J gave up 3 bases; unmatched junction bases: 14. Germline lookup yields CDR1 MNHNS and CDR2 SASEGT. CDR3: CASSQTLGQNHYEQYF. CDR3 DNA: TGTGCCAGCAGCCAAACCCTGGGACAGAACCACTACGAGCAGTACTTC.

In this sample, this clonotype turned up a few times. A much more abundant neighbour one base away suggests this may be a read error. The CDR3 spells CASREQGRTDAQYF. CDR3 nucleotide sequence: TGTGCCAGCAGGGAACAGGGGAGGACAGATGCGCAGTATTTT. The chain is built from TRBV28 and TRBJ2-3, with D tentatively TRBD1 (7 bases). Per the germline V gene, CDR1 is MDHEN and CDR2 is SYDVKM. The CDR3 contains 14 residues. Full variable domain (missing parts from reference TRBV28 and TRBJ2-3): DVKVTQSSRYLVKRTGEKVFLECVQDMDHENMFWYRQDPGLGLRLIYFSYDVKMKEKGDIPEGYSVSREKKERFSLILESASTNQTSMYLCASREQGRTDAQYFGPGTRLTVL.

This clonotype was counted between two and nine times. CDR3 amino acids: CASSDRAPYEQYF. The CDR3 DNA reads TGTGCCAGCAGTGACAGGGCCCCCTACGAGCAGTACTTC. The chain recombines TRBV2 with TRBJ2-7; possibly TRBD1 for D (5 bases). The germline V and J ends were trimmed by 3 bases and 2 bases, with 8 bases remaining between them. The CDR3 consists of 13 residues. Germline CDR1 SNHLY, CDR2 FYNNEI.

The chain recombines TRBV20-1 with TRBJ2-7; D is uncertain. Germline V CDR1 and CDR2: DFQATT, SNEGSKA (reference sequence). CDR3 size: 12 residues. V was clipped by 6 bases and J by 1 base, with 10 bases between them. Here the CDR3 DNA reads TGCAGTGCCATGGACCCGTCCTACGAGCAGTACTTC. Translation: CSAMDPSYEQYF.

This clonotype turned up a few times. The CDR3: CASSLGDRVNTGELFF. The CDR3 bases are TGTGCCAGCAGCTTAGGGGACAGGGTTAACACCGGGGAGCTGTTTTTT. The V call is TRBV7-3, the J call TRBJ2-2; 9 positions agree with TRBD1. Germline assignment: CDR1 SGHTA and CDR2 FQGTGA. V was clipped by 2 bases and J by 2 bases; unmatched bases: 3. The CDR3 runs 16 residues.

V gene TRBV29-1 combines with J gene TRBJ2-1; D is undetermined. Germline loops: CDR1 SQVTM, CDR2 ANQGSEA. V was pared by 7 bases and J by 5 bases, with 9 bases between. This CDR3 region has 11 residues. CDR3 DNA: TGCAGCGCAATACCGAACAATGAGCAGTTCTTC. As protein: CSAIPNNEQFF.

This clonotype appeared a few times. This sequence joins TRBV5-4 and TRBJ2-5; TRBD1 aligns across 10 bases. CDR1 is SGHNT and CDR2 is YYREEE in the germline V gene (reference sequence). V shed 4 bases and J 9 bases; nucleotides not matched to a gene: 15. The CDR3 extends over 16 amino acids. This CDR3 is CASSVRDRGPQRAQYF. The DNA for the CDR3 is TGTGCCAGCAGCGTCCGGGACAGGGGCCCTCAAAGGGCCCAGTACTTC.

This clonotype was detected many times. This chain links TRBV2 with TRBJ2-5; no clear D. Trimming took off 3 bases at V and 8 bases at J, with 13 bases between the two ends. The CDR3 length is 13 residues. In germline, CDR1 is SNHLY, CDR2 FYNNEI. CDR3 sequence reads: CASSEGSRITQYF. The DNA of the CDR3 is TGTGCCAGCAGTGAGGGTAGCCGTATTACCCAGTACTTC. The full variable domain, with the rest looked up from reference TRBV2 and TRBJ2-5, is EPEVTQTPSHQVTQMGQEVILRCVPISNHLYFYWYRQILGQKVEFLVSFYNNEISEKSEIFDDQFSVERPDGSNFTLKIRSTKLEDSAMYFCASSEGSRITQYFGPGTRLLVL.

V is TRBV11-3 and J is TRBJ1-2, with 7 bases fitting TRBD1. J gave up 6 bases and V 1 base, and 5 bases lay outside the gene matches. Germline assignment: CDR1 SGHNT and CDR2 YENEEA. The CDR3 is 14 amino acids. This chain's CDR3 is CASSLGDSNNGYTF. CDR3 nucleotides: TGTGCCAGCAGCTTAGGGGACAGCAATAATGGCTACACCTTC.

This clonotype was counted many times. The chain is built from TRBV28 and TRBJ2-1; the match to TRBD1 covers 8 bases. The CDR3 has 14 amino acids. Germline CDR1 MDHEN, CDR2 SYDVKM. V was pared by 10 bases and J by 2 bases, with 7 bases of the junction left unmatched. CDR3 in amino acids: CATRRDRTYNEQFF. CDR3 nucleotide sequence: TGTGCCACCCGCCGGGACAGGACCTACAATGAGCAGTTCTTC.

The genes are TRBV29-1 and TRBJ2-3, with D possibly matching TRBD2 (5 bases). The CDR3 consists of 11 residues. Germline CDR1 is SQVTM and CDR2 is ANQGSEA. V lost 4 bases to trimming and J lost 5 bases, with 7 bases between them. In DNA, the CDR3 is TGCAGCGTTGTTCGGGGAGATACGCAGTATTTT. Translating gives CSVVRGDTQYF.

This clonotype showed up many times. The rearrangement links TRBV28 to TRBJ2-1; a possible D gene is TRBD1 (6 bases). The CDR3 extends over 14 amino acids. Germline V gene lookup returns CDR1 MDHEN and CDR2 SYDVKM. Trimming pared 6 bases from V and 6 bases from J, leaving 15 bases between. The CDR3 is CASSLTSRGNEQFF. CDR3 nucleotides: TGTGCCAGCAGCCTAACTTCCAGGGGCAATGAGCAGTTCTTC.

V and J are TRBV19 and TRBJ1-5; D is uncertain. CDR1 is LNHDA, CDR2 SQIVND, per germline (reference sequence). The CDR3 has 14 amino acids. The V gene lost 6 bases and the J gene lost 8 bases, with 17 bases spanning the gap. CDR3 nucleotide sequence: TGTGCCAGTAGCAGAGGATGGGAGACGGAGCCCCAGCATTTT. Its translation is CASSRGWETEPQHF.

This clonotype was seen more than once but under ten times. The chain employs TRBV4-2 and TRBJ2-7, with TRBD1 matching over 10 bases. The CDR3 has 13 residues. Germline V gives CDR1 LGHNA, CDR2 YNFKEQ. V was pared by 5 bases and J by 6 bases, with 4 bases of the junction left unmatched. The CDR3 DNA follows: TGTGCCAGCAGCGAACGGACAGGGGGCGAGCAGTACTTC. Translated: CASSERTGGEQYF.

In this sample, this clonotype turned up many times. V and J are TRBV20-1 and TRBJ2-7; TRBD2 agrees at 11 bases. Trimming took 3 bases from V and 6 from J; bases not matched to a gene: 4. Per the germline V gene, CDR1 is DFQATT and CDR2 is SNEGSKA (reference sequence). There are 13 residues in the CDR3. CDR3 sequence (DNA): TGCAGTGCTAGGAAACTAGCGGGAGCCGAGCAGTACTTC. Its translation is CSARKLAGAEQYF.

This clonotype was detected ten times or more. The rearrangement links TRBV20-1 to TRBJ2-1; 10 bases map to TRBD2. Germline loops: CDR1 DFQATT, CDR2 SNEGSKA (reference sequence). The CDR3 totals 14 residues. J gave up 7 bases and V 3 bases, and 6 bases lay outside the gene matches. The CDR3 region is CSASTASGRNEQFF. The CDR3 coding sequence is TGCAGTGCTAGTACGGCTAGCGGGAGAAATGAGCAGTTCTTC.

Ten or more counts support this clonotype. V gene TRBV11-2 combines with J gene TRBJ1-6; perhaps TRBD1 as D (6 bases). Germline CDR1 and CDR2: SGHAT and FQNNGV. Deletions cut 3 bases from V and 9 bases from J, with 18 bases between. The CDR3 is 16 residues long. The CDR3 loop reads CASSFLLGGAGSPLHF. CDR3 nucleotide sequence: TGTGCCAGCAGCTTTCTGCTTGGGGGCGCGGGTTCACCCCTCCACTTT.

This clonotype showed up many times. The chain joins TRBV5-6 to TRBJ2-1; 10 bases line up with TRBD2. Germline CDR1 reads SGHDT; CDR2 reads YYEEEE. With 1 base clipped from V and 2 bases from J, the junction kept 0 bases outside the gene matches. The CDR3 loop spans 15 amino acids. DNA of the CDR3: TGTGCCAGCAGCTTGACTAGCGGGGCCTACAATGAGCAGTTCTTC. It codes for CASSLTSGAYNEQFF.

This chain joins TRBV15 and TRBJ2-1; D not resolved. Trimming pared 3 bases from V and 12 bases from J, leaving 12 bases between. CDR3 length equals 12 residues. CDR1 and CDR2 from the germline V gene are LNHNV and YYDKDF (reference sequence). The CDR3 spells CATSSFGSGQFF. As DNA, the CDR3 is TGTGCCACCAGCAGTTTTGGAAGTGGGCAGTTCTTC.

The chain employs TRBV3-1 and TRBJ1-2, with 9 bases aligning to TRBD1. With V trimmed by 3 bases and J by 7 bases, 9 bases remained unmatched. Germline-derived CDR1 and CDR2 are LGHDT and YNNKEL (reference sequence). This CDR3 has 15 amino acids. The CDR3: CASSQGDRGRRGYTF. The CDR3, as DNA: TGTGCCAGCAGCCAGGGCGACAGGGGGAGACGTGGCTACACCTTC.

The chain links TRBV7-3 to TRBJ2-3; D call uncertain. CDR1 is SGHTA, CDR2 FQGTGA, per germline. V dropped 2 bases and J dropped 4 bases, with 7 bases sitting between them. This CDR3 is built from 13 residues. CDR3: CASSLLSADTQYF. CDR3 in DNA: TGTGCCAGCAGCTTACTCTCGGCAGATACGCAGTATTTT.

This clonotype was detected ten times or more. The rearrangement links TRBV2 to TRBJ2-3, with 8 bases aligning to TRBD2. Germline V gene data show CDR1 as SNHLY and CDR2 as FYNNEI. This CDR3 has 15 residues. The V and J ends lost 8 bases and 6 bases, in that order; junction bases with no gene match: 13. The CDR3 protein is CASRPRTSGGDTQYF. The CDR3 bases are TGTGCCAGCCGGCCCCGTACTAGCGGTGGGGATACGCAGTATTTT.

This clonotype has at least ten counts. The chain carries TRBV5-1 and TRBJ2-3, with 10 bases matching TRBD2. The CDR3 is 16 amino acids. CDR1 is SGHRS, CDR2 YFSETQ, per germline. J gave up 1 base and V 4 bases, and 6 bases lay outside the gene matches. CDR3 in DNA: TGCGCCAGCAGCCATGCCGGGACTAGCGGCACAGATACGCAGTATTTT. Its translation is CASSHAGTSGTDTQYF.

CDR3 nucleotide sequence: TGTGCCAGCAGCCGGGACAGGTTAAGTGTGGTCAATCAGCCCCAGCATTTT. Its translation: CASSRDRLSVVNQPQHF. The chain employs TRBV5-8 and TRBJ1-5; 8 bases line up with TRBD1. Per the germline V gene, CDR1 is SGHTS and CDR2 is YDEGEE. Trimming removed 4 bases from V and 3 bases from J; junction bases left unmatched: 12. CDR3 length: 17 amino acids.

The sample holds one count of this clonotype. This chain connects TRBV6-1 to TRBJ1-1; D is unclear. Germline V gene data show CDR1 as MNHNS and CDR2 as SASEGT. This CDR3 region has 12 residues. The V end lost 2 bases, the J end lost 8 bases, and 9 bases lay between the germline ends. The CDR3 reads CASSENWKEAFF. The CDR3 DNA is TGTGCCAGCAGTGAAAATTGGAAAGAAGCTTTCTTT.

Many counts were recorded for this clonotype. This chain joins TRBV11-2 and TRBJ2-1; 7 bases line up with TRBD2. The CDR3 runs to 15 residues. Germline values: CDR1 SGHAT, CDR2 FQNNGV. V shed 5 bases, J shed 6 bases, and the junction held 10 bases outside the gene matches. The CDR3 loop is CASSVLLARSNEQFF. CDR3 nucleotide sequence: TGTGCCAGCAGCGTCCTACTAGCGAGATCCAATGAGCAGTTCTTC.